The source of this TCR beta chain is a study of T-cell memory formation after mild COVID-19 (dated by TCRdb to about 2021). Background on the whole study: TCR sequence clusters from the two donors were largely donor specific. In two donors, T-cell clones that expanded and contracted after mild COVID-19 were followed by sequencing TCRalpha and TCRbeta repertoires longitudinally. The cohort was made up of two young adult volunteers, one female and one male, who were previously healthy. Results and caveats for the whole study, not just this receptor: The detection of some responding clones in pre-infection memory suggests that pre-existing cross-reactive memory T cells joined the SARS-CoV-2 response. From day 15 to 85, contracting clones showed balanced CD4/CD8 phenotypes, whereas a second wave of clones that expanded from day 15 to 37 leaned towards CD4+. Contracting CD4+ clones appeared mostly in the CM and EM memory subsets, whereas CD8+ clones were enriched in EMRA. The study covered only a couple of mild cases, and larger cohorts including severe cases with pre-infection samples were considered necessary. Whether the second-wave clones peaking on day 37 were SARS-CoV-2 specific was not confirmed.

Relative to germline, V is 0 bases shorter and J is 7 bases shorter, with 12 bases between their ends. The CDR3 holds 13 amino acids from the cysteine to the phenylalanine. The sequence is cut down to CDR3 DNA, 39 bases in frame from base 1. CDR1 GTSNPN and CDR2 SVGIG are derived from the germline V gene (reference sequence). Sequencing took place on an Illumina NovaSeq 6000. cDNA libraries for TCRalpha and TCRbeta were prepared by 5'RACE using constant-segment primers, with sample barcodes and unique molecular identifiers added. RNA was extracted from every sample with Trizol reagent. Amplification of the libraries took two PCR steps, and the second step added a second sample barcode plus Illumina TruSeq adapters. The libraries were sequenced on an Illumina NovaSeq using 2 x 150 bp paired-end reads. In the paper's pipeline: Demultiplexing of reads and collapsing into UMI-guided consensus sequences were performed with migec v1.2.7. Using mixcr v2.1.11, the UMI consensuses were aligned to TRA and TRB V and J templates and assembled into clonotypes. A clonotype was counted as expanded or contracted only when both edgeR and NoisET called the clonotype significant, with the noise models trained on biological replicates. edgeR calls used a false discovery rate-adjusted p below 0.01 and a log2 fold-change threshold of 1. PCA with hierarchical clustering of max-normalized trajectories of the 1000 most abundant clonotypes was used as exploratory dynamics analysis. Separately sequenced CD4+ and CD8+ repertoires were used to assign the CD4 or CD8 phenotype of responding clones. Starting from the raw public reads, TCRdb applied fastp trimming at Q25, assembled clones with MiXCR and retained in-frame beta chains. Rows are combined by CDR3 protein, so each entry shows the most common genes and DNA. In this record, the V and J calls reflect TCRdb's handling and not the investigators' own analysis. The sample table lists approximately 400,000 distinct CDR3 sequences, approximately 19% of them with a count of one. Of the sample, around a fifth falls within the top ten clones.

PBMCs were isolated by Ficoll-Paque density gradient centrifugation. For this clonotype: It lacks a known antigen. The sample holds no much larger clone one base away, and base qualities are not on file.

Sequenced material: PBMCs or a T cell subset sorted from them (not recorded which). Here the chain combines TRBV30 and TRBJ1-2; the D gene is perhaps TRBD1, from 5 matching bases. This receptor was taken from a man in his late teens or twenties who had mild COVID-19 (a few samples of this study predate the infection). The sample titles of this study are shuffled in the database, so cell type and time point are left out; the donor was told from shared clones. The CDR3 protein: CAWSVKGASGYTF. The DNA is as follows: TGTGCCTGGAGTGTAAAAGGGGCTAGTGGCTACACCTTC.